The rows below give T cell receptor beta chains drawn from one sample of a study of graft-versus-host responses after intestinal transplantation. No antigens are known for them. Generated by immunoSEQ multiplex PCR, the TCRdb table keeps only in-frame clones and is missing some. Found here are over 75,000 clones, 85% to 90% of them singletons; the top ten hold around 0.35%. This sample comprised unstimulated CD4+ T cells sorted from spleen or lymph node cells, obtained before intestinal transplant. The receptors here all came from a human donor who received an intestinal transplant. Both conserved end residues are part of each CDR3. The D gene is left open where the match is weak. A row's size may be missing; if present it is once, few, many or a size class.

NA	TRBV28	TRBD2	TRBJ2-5	CASSGGGRETQYF	TGTGCCAGCAGTGGCGGGGGGCGGGAGACCCAGTACTTC
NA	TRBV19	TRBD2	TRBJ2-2	CASSIGTSVTGELFF	TGTGCCAGTAGTATTGGGACTAGCGTCACCGGGGAGCTGTTTTTT
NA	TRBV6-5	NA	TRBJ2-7	CASSYSDSPAYEQYF	TGTGCCAGCAGTTACTCGGACAGCCCAGCCTACGAGCAGTACTTC
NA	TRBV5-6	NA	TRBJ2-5	CASSFKRTPLGEQYF	TGTGCCAGCAGCTTCAAGCGGACCCCTCTGGGAGAGCAGTACTTC
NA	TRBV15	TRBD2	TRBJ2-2	CATSVGTSEAGELFF	TGTGCCACCAGCGTCGGGACTAGCGAGGCCGGGGAGCTGTTTTTT
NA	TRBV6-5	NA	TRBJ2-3	CASSYRSLGSTDTQYF	TGTGCCAGCAGTTATCGTAGCTTAGGTAGCACAGATACGCAGTATTTT
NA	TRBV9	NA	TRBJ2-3	CASKQGGTSTDTQYF	TGTGCCAGCAAACAAGGGGGAACTAGCACAGATACGCAGTATTTT
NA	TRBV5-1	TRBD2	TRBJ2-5	CASSGSGGAQTQYF	TGCGCCAGCAGCGGAAGCGGGGGGGCACAGACCCAGTACTTC
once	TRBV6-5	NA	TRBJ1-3	CATMRAAGNTIYF	TGTGCCACAATGAGGGCTGCTGGAAACACCATATATTTT
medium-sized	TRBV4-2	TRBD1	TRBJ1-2	CASSPNRGPGGYTF	TGTGCCAGCAGTCCTAACAGGGGGCCGGGTGGCTACACCTTC
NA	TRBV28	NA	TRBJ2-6	CASSSTYSGANVLTF	TGTGCCAGCAGTTCCACATACTCTGGGGCCAACGTCCTGACTTTC
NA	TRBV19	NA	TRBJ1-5	CASTPWGGSGGNQPQHF	TGTGCCAGTACCCCCTGGGGGGGCTCCGGCGGCAATCAGCCCCAGCATTTT
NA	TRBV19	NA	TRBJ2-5	CASSSGQLQETQYF	TGTGCCAGTAGTTCTGGACAGCTCCAAGAGACCCAGTACTTC
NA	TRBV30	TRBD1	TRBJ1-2	CAWSPGGNYGYTF	TGTGCCTGGAGTCCAGGGGGTAACTATGGCTACACCTTC
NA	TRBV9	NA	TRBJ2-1	CASTRDSYYNEQFF	TGTGCCAGCACCCGGGATTCTTACTACAATGAGCAGTTCTTC
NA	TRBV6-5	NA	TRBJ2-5	CASSYSIQGRGTQYF	TGTGCCAGCAGTTACTCGATACAGGGCCGCGGGACCCAGTACTTC
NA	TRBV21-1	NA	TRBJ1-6	CASSRTERVTYNSPLHF	TGTGCCAGCAGCCGAACCGAGAGGGTCACCTATAATTCACCCCTCCACTTT
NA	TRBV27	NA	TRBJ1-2	CASRDVSWADSGYTF	TGTGCCAGCAGGGACGTGTCTTGGGCAGACAGCGGCTACACCTTC
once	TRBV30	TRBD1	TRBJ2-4	CAWSVLGDRRGKNIQYF	TGTGCCTGGAGTGTACTTGGGGACAGGCGGGGCAAAAACATTCAGTACTTC
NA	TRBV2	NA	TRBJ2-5	CASNSYPQETQYF	TGTGCCAGCAACTCCTATCCTCAAGAGACCCAGTACTTC
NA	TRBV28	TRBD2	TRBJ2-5	CASIPGLARPNTQETQYF	TGTGCCAGCATCCCGGGACTAGCGCGTCCAAATACCCAAGAGACCCAGTACTTC
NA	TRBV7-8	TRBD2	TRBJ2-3	CATRILAASGASTDTQYF	TGTGCCACGAGAATTTTGGCGGCTAGCGGAGCTAGCACAGATACGCAGTATTTT
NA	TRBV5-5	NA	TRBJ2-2	CASSLGDYTGELFF	TGTGCCAGCAGCTTGGGAGATTACACCGGGGAGCTGTTTTTT
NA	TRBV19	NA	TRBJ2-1	CASSRDPGVF	TGTGCCAGTAGTAGAGACCCCGGGGTCTTC
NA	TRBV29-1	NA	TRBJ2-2	CSVEDDRNTGELFF	TGCAGCGTTGAAGATGACAGAAACACCGGGGAGCTGTTTTTT
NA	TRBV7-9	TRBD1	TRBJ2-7	CASSLQGGPYEQYF	TGTGCCAGCAGCTTACAAGGGGGCCCCTACGAGCAGTACTTC
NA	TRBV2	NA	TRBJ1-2	CASSESQVEGYTF	TGTGCCAGCAGTGAAAGCCAGGTTGAAGGCTACACCTTC
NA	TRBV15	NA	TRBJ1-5	CATSRDVSKFNQPQHF	TGTGCCACCAGCAGAGATGTGAGTAAGTTCAATCAGCCCCAGCATTTT
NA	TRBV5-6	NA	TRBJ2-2	CASSYMTGSNTGELFF	TGTGCCAGCAGTTATATGACAGGCTCAAACACCGGGGAGCTGTTTTTT
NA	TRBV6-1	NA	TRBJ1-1	CASSESGGLATEAFF	TGTGCCAGCAGTGAAAGTGGGGGGTTAGCTACTGAAGCTTTCTTT
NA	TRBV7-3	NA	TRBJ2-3	CASSPPSEDTQYF	TGTGCCAGCAGCCCGCCTAGCGAGGATACGCAGTATTTT
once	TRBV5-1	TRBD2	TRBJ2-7	CASSTSGSYEQYF	TGCGCCAGCAGTACTAGCGGGAGCTACGAGCAGTACTTC